The present T cell receptor (beta chain) was sequenced within a study of blood T cells in healthy people across ages. Primed by a sample-barcoded 5' primer and a J-beta primer mix, a second PCR proceeded for about 7 to 12 cycles. TCRdb reprocessed the 5' RACE reads via MiXCR and lists one record per CDR3 protein. The table includes roughly 720,000 distinct CDR3 sequences, less than 70% detected once. The J segment lost 2 bases and the V segment lost 2 bases, leaving 9 bases of the junction unmatched. Looked up from germline, CDR1 is SGHDN and CDR2 is FVKESK. The CDR3 is 16 residues long. The sequenced sample was blood. The gene calls are TRBV14 and TRBJ2-7, with TRBD1 matching over 7 bases. The TCR originated in a man older than 75 in good health. In DNA, the CDR3 is TGTGCCAGCAGCCAATGGACAGGACGGAGGCCCTACGAGCAGTACTTC. The encoded protein is CASSQWTGRRPYEQYF.